This T cell receptor beta chain was recovered during a study of T cells in localized non-small cell lung cancer. Regarding the study as a whole: A median around 55 of the top 100 tumor clones appeared in adjacent lung.

Notes on this clone: Its antigen is not identified.

From germline, CDR1 is SQVTM and CDR2 ANQGSEA. The CDR3 is 16 residues long. V trimming: 4 bases; J trimming: 5 bases; junction bases outside the gene matches: 11. Clones were read by immunoSEQ multiplex PCR, and TCRdb kept only the in-frame ones, dropping some. The data contain about 700 clones, roughly 38% of them seen just once; the ten biggest clones take up about 24%. The input for sequencing was normal lung tissue next to the tumor, taken before any cancer treatment. The chain employs TRBV29-1 and TRBJ2-3, with 11 bases lining up with TRBD2. The clonotype originates from a man aged 35-75 years with stage II lung adenocarcinoma. CDR3 sequence reads: CSVAVTSGAPIDTQYF. CDR3 sequence (DNA): TGCAGCGTTGCCGTGACTAGCGGGGCTCCTATAGATACGCAGTATTTT.